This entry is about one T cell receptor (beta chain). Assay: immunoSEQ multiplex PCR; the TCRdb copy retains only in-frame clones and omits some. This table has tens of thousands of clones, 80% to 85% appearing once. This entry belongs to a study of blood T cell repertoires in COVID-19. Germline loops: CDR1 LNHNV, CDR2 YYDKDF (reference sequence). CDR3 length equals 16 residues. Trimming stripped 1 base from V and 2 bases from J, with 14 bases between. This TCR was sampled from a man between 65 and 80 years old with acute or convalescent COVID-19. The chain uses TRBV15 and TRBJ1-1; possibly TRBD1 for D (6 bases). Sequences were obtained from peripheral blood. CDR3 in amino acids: CATSRGFGGLNTEAFF. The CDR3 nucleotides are TGTGCCACCAGCAGAGGTTTCGGGGGGCTTAACACTGAAGCTTTCTTT.